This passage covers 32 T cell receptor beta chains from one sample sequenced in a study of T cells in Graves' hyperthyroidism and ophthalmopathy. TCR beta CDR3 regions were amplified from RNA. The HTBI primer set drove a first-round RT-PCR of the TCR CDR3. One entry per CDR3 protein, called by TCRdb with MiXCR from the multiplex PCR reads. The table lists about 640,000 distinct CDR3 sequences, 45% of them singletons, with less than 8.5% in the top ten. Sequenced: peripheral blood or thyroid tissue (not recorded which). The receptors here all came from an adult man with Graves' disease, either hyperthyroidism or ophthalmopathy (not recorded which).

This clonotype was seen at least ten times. CDR3 sequence reads: CASSESTPKPQHF. CDR3 DNA: TGCGCCAGCAGTGAGTCGACTCCGAAGCCCCAGCATTTT. V is TRBV10-2 and J is TRBJ1-5; D not resolved. The CDR3 sequence is 13 residues long. The V gene lost 0 bases and the J gene lost 8 bases, with 8 bases spanning the gap. CDR1 WSHSY and CDR2 SAAADI come from the germline V gene.

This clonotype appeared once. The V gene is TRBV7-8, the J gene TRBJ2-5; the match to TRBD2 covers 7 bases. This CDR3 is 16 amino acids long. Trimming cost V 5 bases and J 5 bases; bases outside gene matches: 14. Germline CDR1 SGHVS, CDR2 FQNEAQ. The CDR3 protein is CASSQAVSGFGETQYF. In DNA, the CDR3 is TGTGCCAGCAGCCAAGCGGTTAGCGGGTTTGGGGAGACCCAGTACTTC. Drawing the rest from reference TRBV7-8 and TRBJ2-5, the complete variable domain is GAGVSQSPRYKVAKRGQDVALRCDPISGHVSLFWYQQALGQGPEFLTYFQNEAQLDKSGLPSDRFFAERPEGSVSTLKIQRTQQEDSAVYLCASSQAVSGFGETQYFGPGTRLLVL.

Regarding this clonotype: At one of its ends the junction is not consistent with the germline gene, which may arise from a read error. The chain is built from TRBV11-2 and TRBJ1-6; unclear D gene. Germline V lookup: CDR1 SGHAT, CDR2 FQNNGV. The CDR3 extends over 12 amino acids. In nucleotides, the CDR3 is TGTGTCAGCAGCTCCAGGACTCCAACCCTCCACTTT. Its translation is CVSSSRTPTLHF.

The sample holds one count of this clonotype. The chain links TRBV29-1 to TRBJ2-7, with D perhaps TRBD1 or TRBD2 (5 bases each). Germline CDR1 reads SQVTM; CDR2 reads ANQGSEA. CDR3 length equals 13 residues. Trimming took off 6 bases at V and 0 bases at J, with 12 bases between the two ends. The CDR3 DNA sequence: TGCAGCGTGTCTTGGGGGAACTCCTACGAGCAGTACTTC. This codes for CSVSWGNSYEQYF.

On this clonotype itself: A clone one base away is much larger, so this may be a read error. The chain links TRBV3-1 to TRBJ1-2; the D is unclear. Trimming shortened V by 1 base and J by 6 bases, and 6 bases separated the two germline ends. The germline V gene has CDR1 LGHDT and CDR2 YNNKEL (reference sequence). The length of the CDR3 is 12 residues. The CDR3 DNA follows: TGTGCCAGCAGCCAAGGTTGGGATGGCTACACCTTC. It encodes CASSQGWDGYTF.

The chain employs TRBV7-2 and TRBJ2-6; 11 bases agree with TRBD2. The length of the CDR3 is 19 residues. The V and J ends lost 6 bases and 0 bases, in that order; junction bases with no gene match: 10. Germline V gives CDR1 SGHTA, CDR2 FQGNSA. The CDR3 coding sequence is TGTGCCAGCAGTCGCCGACTAGCGGGGTCGAGCTCTGGGGCCAACGTCCTGACTTTC. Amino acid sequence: CASSRRLAGSSSGANVLTF.

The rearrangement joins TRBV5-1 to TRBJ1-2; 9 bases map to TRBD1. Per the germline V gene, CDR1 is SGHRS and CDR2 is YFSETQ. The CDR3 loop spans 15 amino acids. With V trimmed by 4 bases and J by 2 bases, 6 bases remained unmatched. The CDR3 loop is CASSQGDRVNYGYTF. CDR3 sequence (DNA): TGCGCCAGCAGCCAGGGGGACAGGGTCAACTATGGCTACACCTTC.

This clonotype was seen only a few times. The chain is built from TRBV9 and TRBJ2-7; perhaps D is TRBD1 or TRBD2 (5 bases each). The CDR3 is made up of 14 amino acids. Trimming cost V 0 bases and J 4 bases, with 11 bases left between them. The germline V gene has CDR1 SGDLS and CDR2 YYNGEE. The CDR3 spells CASSVEGEPYEQYF. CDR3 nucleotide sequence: TGTGCCAGCAGCGTAGAAGGGGAGCCGTACGAGCAGTACTTC.

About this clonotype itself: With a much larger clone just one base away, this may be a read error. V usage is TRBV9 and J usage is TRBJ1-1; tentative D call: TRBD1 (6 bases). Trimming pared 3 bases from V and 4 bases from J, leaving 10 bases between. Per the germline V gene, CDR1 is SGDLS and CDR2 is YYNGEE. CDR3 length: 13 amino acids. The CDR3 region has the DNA TGTGCCAGCAGCGCAACAGGGACCACTGAAGCTTTCTTT. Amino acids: CASSATGTTEAFF.

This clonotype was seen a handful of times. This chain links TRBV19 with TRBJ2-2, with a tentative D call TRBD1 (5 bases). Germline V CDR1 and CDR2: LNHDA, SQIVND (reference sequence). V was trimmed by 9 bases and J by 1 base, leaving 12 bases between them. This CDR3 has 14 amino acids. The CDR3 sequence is CASIPGQNTGELFF. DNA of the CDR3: TGTGCCAGCATCCCAGGGCAGAACACCGGGGAGCTGTTTTTT.

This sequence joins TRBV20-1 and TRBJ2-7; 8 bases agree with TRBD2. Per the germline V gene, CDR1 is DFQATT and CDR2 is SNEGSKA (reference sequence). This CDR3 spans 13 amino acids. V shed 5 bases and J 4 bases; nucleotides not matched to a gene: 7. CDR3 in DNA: TGCAGTGCTGGACGGAGCGGGAGTTACGAGCAGTACTTC. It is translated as CSAGRSGSYEQYF.

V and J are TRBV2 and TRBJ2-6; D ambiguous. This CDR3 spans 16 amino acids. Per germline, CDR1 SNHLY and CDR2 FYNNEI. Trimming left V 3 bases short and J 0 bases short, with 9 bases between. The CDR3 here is CASSDGFGSGANVLTF. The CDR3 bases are TGTGCCAGCAGTGATGGATTTGGCTCTGGGGCCAACGTCCTGACTTTC.

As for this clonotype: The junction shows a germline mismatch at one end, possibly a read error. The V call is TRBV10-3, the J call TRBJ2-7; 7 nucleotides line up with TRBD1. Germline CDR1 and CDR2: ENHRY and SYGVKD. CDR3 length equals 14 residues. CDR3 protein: CATSESTGSSEQYF. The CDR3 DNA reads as TGTGCCACCAGTGAGTCGACAGGGAGCTCCGAGCAGTACTTC.

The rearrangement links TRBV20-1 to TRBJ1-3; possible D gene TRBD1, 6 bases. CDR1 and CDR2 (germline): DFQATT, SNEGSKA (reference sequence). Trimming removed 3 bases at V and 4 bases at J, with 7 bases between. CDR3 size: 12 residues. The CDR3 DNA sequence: TGCAGTGCTAGCGGACAGGGAAACACCATATATTTT. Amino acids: CSASGQGNTIYF.

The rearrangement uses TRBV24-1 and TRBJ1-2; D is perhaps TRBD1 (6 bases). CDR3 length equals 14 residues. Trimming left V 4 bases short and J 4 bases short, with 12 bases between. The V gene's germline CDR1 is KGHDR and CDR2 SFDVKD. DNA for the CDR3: TGTGCCACCAGTGACCGGGGGGCGTCCTATGGCTACACCTTC. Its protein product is CATSDRGASYGYTF.

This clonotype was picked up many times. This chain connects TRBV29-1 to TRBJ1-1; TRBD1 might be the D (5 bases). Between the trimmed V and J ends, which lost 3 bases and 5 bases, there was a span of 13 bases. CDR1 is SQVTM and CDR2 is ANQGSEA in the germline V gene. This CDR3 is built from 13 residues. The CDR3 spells CSVESGGWTEAFF. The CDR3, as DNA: TGCAGCGTTGAGTCGGGGGGATGGACTGAAGCTTTCTTT.

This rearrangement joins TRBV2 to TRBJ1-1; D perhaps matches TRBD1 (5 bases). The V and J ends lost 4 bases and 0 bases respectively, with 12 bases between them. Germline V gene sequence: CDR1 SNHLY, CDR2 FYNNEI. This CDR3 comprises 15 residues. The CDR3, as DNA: TGTGCCAGCAGTGTGGAGACGGACATGAACACTGAAGCTTTCTTT. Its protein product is CASSVETDMNTEAFF. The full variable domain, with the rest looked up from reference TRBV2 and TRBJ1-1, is EPEVTQTPSHQVTQMGQEVILRCVPISNHLYFYWYRQILGQKVEFLVSFYNNEISEKSEIFDDQFSVERPDGSNFTLKIRSTKLEDSAMYFCASSVETDMNTEAFFGQGTRLTVV.

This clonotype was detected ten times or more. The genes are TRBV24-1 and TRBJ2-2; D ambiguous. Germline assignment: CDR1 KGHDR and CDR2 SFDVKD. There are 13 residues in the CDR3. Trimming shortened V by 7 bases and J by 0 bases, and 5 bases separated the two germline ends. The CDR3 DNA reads TGTGCCACCAGGTCACCGAACACCGGGGAGCTGTTTTTT. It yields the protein CATRSPNTGELFF.

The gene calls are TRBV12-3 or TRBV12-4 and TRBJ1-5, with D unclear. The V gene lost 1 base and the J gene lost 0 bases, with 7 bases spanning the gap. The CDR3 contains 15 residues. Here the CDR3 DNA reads TGTGCCAGCAGTTTAGGCAGAGATAGCAATCAGCCCCAGCATTTT. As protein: CASSLGRDSNQPQHF.

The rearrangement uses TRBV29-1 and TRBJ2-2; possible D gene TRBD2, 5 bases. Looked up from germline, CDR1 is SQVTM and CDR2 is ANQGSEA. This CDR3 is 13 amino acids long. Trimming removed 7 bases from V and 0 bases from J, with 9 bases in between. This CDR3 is CSASLANTGELFF. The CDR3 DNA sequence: TGCAGCGCTTCACTAGCGAACACCGGGGAGCTGTTTTTT.

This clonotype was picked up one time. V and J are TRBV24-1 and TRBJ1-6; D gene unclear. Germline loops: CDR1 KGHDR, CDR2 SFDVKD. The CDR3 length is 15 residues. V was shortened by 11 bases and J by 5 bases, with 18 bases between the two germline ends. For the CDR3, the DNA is TGTGCCAGCAGCCAAGGGAGAGGCGATAATTCACCCCTCCACTTT. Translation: CASSQGRGDNSPLHF.

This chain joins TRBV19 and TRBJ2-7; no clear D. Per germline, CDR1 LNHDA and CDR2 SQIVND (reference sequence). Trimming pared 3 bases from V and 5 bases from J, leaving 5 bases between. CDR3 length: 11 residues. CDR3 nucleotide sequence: TGTGCCAGTAGTATCACAGACGAGCAGTACTTC. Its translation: CASSITDEQYF.

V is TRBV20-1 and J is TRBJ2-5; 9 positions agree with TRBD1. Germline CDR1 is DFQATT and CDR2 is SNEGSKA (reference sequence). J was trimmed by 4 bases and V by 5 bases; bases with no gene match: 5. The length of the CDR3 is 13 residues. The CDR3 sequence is CSAVTGGTETQYF. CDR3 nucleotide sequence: TGCAGTGCTGTTACAGGGGGCACAGAGACCCAGTACTTC.

In nucleotides, the CDR3 is TGCAGTGCTAGAGAAGACAGGGTTTATGCTGAAGCTTTCTTT. This encodes CSAREDRVYAEAFF. The chain employs TRBV20-1 and TRBJ1-1, with 7 bases aligning to TRBD1. Unmatched junction bases numbered 7, after V lost 0 bases and J lost 6 bases. Germline V gene sequence: CDR1 DFQATT, CDR2 SNEGSKA (reference sequence). This CDR3 is built from 14 residues.

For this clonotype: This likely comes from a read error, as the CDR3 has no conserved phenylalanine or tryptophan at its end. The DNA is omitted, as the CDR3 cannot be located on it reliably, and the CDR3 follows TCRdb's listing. The CDR3: CASSVVLQ. This chain joins TRBV2 and TRBJ2-7. With termini counted, the CDR3 has 8 amino acids. Germline V gene lookup returns CDR1 SNHLY and CDR2 FYNNEI.

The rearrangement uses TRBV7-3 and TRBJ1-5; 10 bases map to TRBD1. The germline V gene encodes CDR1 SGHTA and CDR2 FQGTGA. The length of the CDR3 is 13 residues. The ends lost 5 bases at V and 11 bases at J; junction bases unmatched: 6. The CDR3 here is CASSPDRGGAQHF. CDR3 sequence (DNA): TGTGCCAGCAGCCCGGACAGGGGGGGAGCCCAGCATTTT.

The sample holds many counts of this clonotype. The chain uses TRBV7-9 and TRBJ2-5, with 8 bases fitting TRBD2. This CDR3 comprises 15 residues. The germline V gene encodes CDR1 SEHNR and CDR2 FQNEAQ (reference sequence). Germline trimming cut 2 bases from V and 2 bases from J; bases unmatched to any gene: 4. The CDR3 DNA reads TGTGCCAGCAGCTTACGACTAGCGCAACAAGAGACCCAGTACTTC. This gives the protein CASSLRLAQQETQYF.

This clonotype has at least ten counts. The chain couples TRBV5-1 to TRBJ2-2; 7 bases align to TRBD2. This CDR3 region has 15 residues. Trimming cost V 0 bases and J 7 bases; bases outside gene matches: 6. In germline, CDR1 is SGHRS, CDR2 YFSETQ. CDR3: CASSLDGREGGELFF. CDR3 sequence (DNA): TGCGCCAGCAGCTTGGATGGCAGGGAGGGCGGGGAGCTGTTTTTT.

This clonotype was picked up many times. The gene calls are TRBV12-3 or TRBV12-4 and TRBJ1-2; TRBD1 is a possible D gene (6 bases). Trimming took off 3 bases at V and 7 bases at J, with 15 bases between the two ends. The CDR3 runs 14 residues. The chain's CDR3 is CASSFLGGRSGYTF. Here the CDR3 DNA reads TGTGCCAGCAGTTTCCTAGGGGGTCGGAGTGGCTACACCTTC.

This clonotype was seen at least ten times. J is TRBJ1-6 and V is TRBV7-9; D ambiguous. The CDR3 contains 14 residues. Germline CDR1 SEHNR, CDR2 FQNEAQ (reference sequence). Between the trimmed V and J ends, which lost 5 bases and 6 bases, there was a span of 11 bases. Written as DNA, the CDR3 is TGTGCCAGCAGCCCGGTCCTGGTTAATTCACCCCTCCACTTT. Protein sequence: CASSPVLVNSPLHF.

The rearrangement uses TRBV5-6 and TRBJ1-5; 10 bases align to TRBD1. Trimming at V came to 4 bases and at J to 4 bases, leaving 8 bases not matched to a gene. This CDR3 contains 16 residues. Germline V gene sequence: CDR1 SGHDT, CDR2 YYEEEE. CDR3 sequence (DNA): TGTGCCAGCAGCCGAGAGGGACAGGGGCTAAATCAGCCCCAGCATTTT. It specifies CASSREGQGLNQPQHF.

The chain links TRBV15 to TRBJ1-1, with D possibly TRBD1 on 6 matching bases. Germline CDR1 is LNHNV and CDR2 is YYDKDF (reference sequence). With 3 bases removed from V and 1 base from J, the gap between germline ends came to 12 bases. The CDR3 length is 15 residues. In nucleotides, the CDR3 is TGTGCCACCAGCAGCGGCCAGACAGGGAACACTGAAGCTTTCTTT. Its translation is CATSSGQTGNTEAFF.